This passage covers 17 T cell receptor beta chains from one sample sequenced in a study of blood T cells in healthy people across ages. Together with a sample-barcoded 5' primer, a J-beta primer mix was included in a second PCR lasting about 6 to 11 cycles. One entry per CDR3 protein results from TCRdb running MiXCR on the 5' RACE reads. The data hold about 840,000 distinct CDR3 sequences, with almost 30% observed a single time. The sample was also linked to a second study, of T cells of mothers and their children.

The specimen sequenced was blood. These receptors all come from a middle-aged woman in good health.

This clonotype has only a few counts. This chain links TRBV28 with TRBJ1-5, with D unresolved. The CDR3 runs 14 residues. Trimming removed 8 bases from V and 2 bases from J, with 13 bases in between. Germline V gene lookup returns CDR1 MDHEN and CDR2 SYDVKM. The CDR3 reads CASLNPGGNQPQHF. CDR3 nucleotides: TGTGCCAGCCTGAATCCAGGCGGCAATCAGCCCCAGCATTTT.

In its sample, this clonotype was seen a few times. The CDR3 is CATDSRTGGNQPQHF. In DNA form, the CDR3 reads TGTGCCACCGATTCACGAACAGGGGGCAATCAGCCCCAGCATTTT. This chain uses TRBV14 with TRBJ1-5; 7 bases agree with TRBD1. The ends lost 10 bases at V and 2 bases at J; junction bases unmatched: 11. Germline-derived CDR1 and CDR2 are SGHDN and FVKESK. The CDR3 has 15 amino acids.

This clonotype appeared a few times. The chain is built from TRBV12-3 or TRBV12-4 and TRBJ1-2, with unresolved D. Trimming removed 5 bases at V and 0 bases at J, with 13 bases between. This CDR3 comprises 15 residues. CDR3 residues: CASSHPHVANYGYTF. CDR3 DNA: TGTGCCAGCAGTCACCCCCACGTAGCTAACTATGGCTACACCTTC.

The chain couples TRBV5-5 to TRBJ1-5; 8 nucleotides agree with TRBD1. Germline CDR1 and CDR2: SGHKS and YYEKEE (reference sequence). Trimming took 2 bases from V and 7 from J; bases not matched to a gene: 5. This CDR3 is 14 amino acids long. In nucleotides, the CDR3 is TGTGCCAGCAGCTTAGGACAGGGCCCACAGCCCCAGCATTTT. Protein product: CASSLGQGPQPQHF.

About this clonotype: A much bigger clone sits one base away, suggesting this may be a read error. The V call is TRBV10-3, the J call TRBJ2-5, with D possibly being TRBD1 or TRBD2 (5 bases each). Germline V gene sequence: CDR1 ENHRY, CDR2 SYGVKD. The CDR3 extends over 15 amino acids. CDR3 sequence (DNA): TGTGCCGTCAGTGAGGGACCAGGCCTGAAAGAGACCCAGTACTTC. The encoded protein is CAVSEGPGLKETQYF.

This clonotype was seen only a few times. This rearrangement joins TRBV29-1 to TRBJ2-5; 11 bases align to TRBD2. J was trimmed by 5 bases and V by 7 bases; bases with no gene match: 6. The germline gives CDR1 SQVTM, CDR2 ANQGSEA. The CDR3 runs 13 residues. CDR3 amino acids: CSAGTSGWETQYF. As DNA, the CDR3 is TGCAGCGCTGGGACTAGCGGCTGGGAGACCCAGTACTTC.

In nucleotides, the CDR3 is TGTGCCAGCAGTCCCAATCCTTTTCGGGGGGATGAGACCCAGTACTTC. Translation gives CASSPNPFRGDETQYF. The chain carries TRBV28 and TRBJ2-4; 7 bases match TRBD2. Judging by the DNA end, TRBJ2-5 fits better; the J call may be wrong. Per the germline V gene, CDR1 is MDHEN and CDR2 is SYDVKM. The CDR3 totals 16 residues.

The rearrangement links TRBV24-1 to TRBJ2-1, with TRBD2 matching 9 bases. The J call may be in error: the DNA end matches TRBJ2-7 better. Germline CDR1 KGHDR, CDR2 SFDVKD. This CDR3 region has 17 residues. The CDR3 nucleotides are TGTGCCACCAGTGACAATCGACTAGCGGACTCCTACAATGAGCAGTACTTC. Translation gives CATSDNRLADSYNEQYF.

The chain couples TRBV4-1 to TRBJ2-1; the D is unclear. Germline V lookup: CDR1 MGHRA, CDR2 YSYEKL. V lost 4 bases to trimming and J lost 9 bases, with 10 bases between them. CDR3 length equals 12 residues. The CDR3 region has the DNA TGCGCCAGCAGCCTCAATTACGGTGAGCAGTTCTTC. This translates into CASSLNYGEQFF.

The chain uses TRBV5-1 and TRBJ2-7; the D call may be TRBD1 or TRBD2 (6 bases each). V lost 0 bases to trimming and J lost 5 bases, with 18 bases between them. This CDR3 is 16 amino acids long. Germline loops: CDR1 SGHRS, CDR2 YFSETQ. CDR3 bases: TGCGCCAGCAGCTTGGGTTCCCCTACGGGGGCTCACGAGCAGTACTTC. It yields the protein CASSLGSPTGAHEQYF.

The table lists this clonotype with many counts. The chain employs TRBV10-3 and TRBJ2-7; D ambiguous. This CDR3 contains 13 residues. V gave up 6 bases and J gave up 3 bases, with 12 bases separating them. Germline values: CDR1 ENHRY, CDR2 SYGVKD. The CDR3 DNA sequence: TGTGCCATCAGCCAAAGGAGCCTCTACGAGCAGTACTTC. The encoded protein is CAISQRSLYEQYF.

This clonotype was counted between two and nine times. The gene calls are TRBV7-9 and TRBJ1-1; 7 nucleotides align to TRBD1. The germline V gene encodes CDR1 SEHNR and CDR2 FQNEAQ (reference sequence). This CDR3 region has 18 residues. Losses at the gene ends were 5 bases for V and 0 bases for J; bases not matched to a gene: 15. CDR3 sequence reads: CASSHRQGSTGMNTEAFF. The CDR3 region has the DNA TGTGCCAGCAGCCACCGACAGGGTTCCACGGGCATGAACACTGAAGCTTTCTTT. The whole variable domain, remainder taken from reference TRBV7-9 and TRBJ1-1, is DTGVSQNPRHKITKRGQNVTFRCDPISEHNRLYWYRQTLGQGPEFLTYFQNEAQLEKSRLLSDRFSAERPKGSFSTLEIQRTEQGDSAMYLCASSHRQGSTGMNTEAFFGQGTRLTVV.

A single count supports this clonotype. The gene calls are TRBV7-2 and TRBJ2-1; a possible D gene is TRBD2 (5 bases). The V end was cut by 3 bases, the J end by 9 bases, with 18 bases between. The germline V gene has CDR1 SGHTA and CDR2 FQGNSA. The CDR3 sequence is 15 residues long. The CDR3 DNA reads TGTGCCAGCAGCTTCTCGAGGGTGGTGGTCGGTGAGCAGTTCTTC. Protein product: CASSFSRVVVGEQFF.

This clonotype has more than one count but fewer than ten. CDR3 bases: TGCAGTGCTAGGCCCCCGGGACAGGGGGTCCACGAGCAGTACTTC. Translating gives CSARPPGQGVHEQYF. The chain carries TRBV20-1 and TRBJ2-7; TRBD1 matches at 11 bases. CDR1 is DFQATT and CDR2 is SNEGSKA in the germline V gene (reference sequence). This CDR3 contains 15 residues. Trimming at V came to 3 bases and at J to 5 bases, leaving 9 bases not matched to a gene.

The chain couples TRBV3-1 to TRBJ2-3; TRBD2 is a possible D gene (7 bases). The CDR3 has 16 residues. Trimming left V 2 bases short and J 0 bases short, with 12 bases between. Germline V gene lookup returns CDR1 LGHDT and CDR2 YNNKEL (reference sequence). CDR3 nucleotide sequence: TGTGCCAGCAGCCAACGCGGGGGCGCTAGCACAGATACGCAGTATTTT. This translates into CASSQRGGASTDTQYF.

Notes on this clonotype: An end of the junction does not agree with germline; a read error may underlie this. The chain uses TRBV27 and TRBJ2-1, with TRBD1 matching over 9 bases. Germline V gene sequence: CDR1 MNHEY, CDR2 SMNVEV (reference sequence). This CDR3 region has 17 residues. CDR3: CAGSPGDRAGSYNEQFF. The CDR3 DNA reads TGTGCCGGCAGTCCCGGGGACAGGGCGGGCTCCTACAATGAGCAGTTCTTC.

The chain joins TRBV7-8 to TRBJ1-1, with D possibly being TRBD1 (6 bases). CDR1 is SGHVS, CDR2 FQNEAQ, per germline. Between the trimmed V and J ends, which lost 3 bases and 1 base, there was a span of 12 bases. The CDR3 sequence is 15 residues long. CDR3 nucleotide sequence: TGTGCCAGCAGCTTCTCGTCGGGGGCGAACACTGAAGCTTTCTTT. Translated: CASSFSSGANTEAFF.